This T cell receptor beta chain originates from a study of blood T cell repertoires in COVID-19. TCRdb's table, derived via immunoSEQ multiplex PCR, lists solely in-frame clones and lacks some. Found here are 260,000 or so clones, approximately 89% of them singletons; the top ten hold roughly 1.2%. The sequenced sample consisted of PBMCs or T cells enriched from blood (not recorded which). The TCR comes from a woman in her thirties or forties with acute COVID-19.

DNA of the CDR3: TGTGCCAGCAGTTCCCAGGGGTATAATGAGCAGTTCTTC. Its protein product is CASSSQGYNEQFF. J is TRBJ2-1 and V is TRBV27, with D possibly matching TRBD1 (6 bases). Trimming left V 4 bases short and J 7 bases short, with 11 bases between. CDR1 is MNHEY, CDR2 SMNVEV, per germline (reference sequence). The CDR3 is 13 residues long.